These 19 T cell receptor beta chains share one sample of origin, sequenced in a study of blood T cell repertoires in COVID-19. Sequencing was performed with immunoSEQ multiplex PCR; in TCRdb, only in-frame clones are kept and a portion is missing. The profile shows a few hundred thousand clones, roughly 83% of them singletons. Material: PBMCs or T cells enriched from blood (not recorded which). The receptors here all came from a woman aged 40-49 years with acute COVID-19.

This clone has only one observation. The rearrangement uses TRBV19 and TRBJ1-2; tentative D call: TRBD1 (5 bases). The CDR3 is 16 residues long. With 0 bases removed from V and 7 bases from J, the gap between germline ends came to 18 bases. CDR1 and CDR2 (germline): LNHDA, SQIVND (reference sequence). The CDR3: CASSIESRGTTGGYTF. The CDR3 DNA sequence: TGTGCCAGTAGTATAGAATCCCGGGGGACGACTGGTGGCTACACCTTC.

This clone occurred a few times. The chain combines TRBV5-1 with TRBJ2-2; D possibly corresponds to TRBD1 (5 bases). Deletions cut 0 bases from V and 0 bases from J, with 9 bases between. The CDR3 spans 16 residues. Germline V gives CDR1 SGHRS, CDR2 YFSETQ. Here the CDR3 DNA reads TGCGCCAGCAGCTTGGTTGGACACCCGAACACCGGGGAGCTGTTTTTT. It encodes CASSLVGHPNTGELFF. The complete variable domain, with remaining parts taken from reference TRBV5-1 and TRBJ2-2, reads KAGVTQTPRYLIKTRGQQVTLSCSPISGHRSVSWYQQTPGQGLQFLFEYFSETQRNKGNFPGRFSGRQFSNSRSEMNVSTLELGDSALYLCASSLVGHPNTGELFFGEGSRLTVL.

The rearrangement links TRBV25-1 to TRBJ2-1, with D unclear. The CDR3 length is 12 residues. Germline V gives CDR1 MGHDK, CDR2 SYGVNS. V was pared by 8 bases and J by 5 bases, with 10 bases between. This CDR3 reads CASGRIDNEQFF. The CDR3 nucleotides read TGTGCCAGCGGCCGAATTGACAATGAGCAGTTCTTC. Together with reference TRBV25-1 and TRBJ2-1, the CDR3 gives the full variable domain: EADIYQTPRYLVIGTGKKITLECSQTMGHDKMYWYQQDPGMELHLIHYSYGVNSTEKGDLSSESTVSRIRTEHFPLTLESARPSHTSQYLCASGRIDNEQFFGPGTRLTVL.

V gene TRBV19 combines with J gene TRBJ1-5; no clear D. Trimming left V 3 bases short and J 9 bases short, with 9 bases between. The CDR3 is 12 amino acids. Looked up from germline, CDR1 is LNHDA and CDR2 is SQIVND (reference sequence). Here the CDR3 DNA reads TGTGCCAGTAGTATCCTCGGTGGGCCCCAGCATTTT. It is translated as CASSILGGPQHF. Looking up the rest from reference TRBV19 and TRBJ1-5 gives the full variable domain: DGGITQSPKYLFRKEGQNVTLSCEQNLNHDAMYWYRQDPGQGLRLIYYSQIVNDFQKGDIAEGYSVSREKKESFPLTVTSAQKNPTAFYLCASSILGGPQHFGDGTRLSIL.

The chain has TRBV18 and TRBJ2-2; 13 nucleotides agree with TRBD2. The CDR3 has 19 residues. V gave up 3 bases and J gave up 2 bases; unmatched junction bases: 9. CDR1 and CDR2 from the germline V gene are KGHSH and LQKENI. The CDR3 region has the DNA TGTGCCAGCTCACCGAAGACTAGCGGGGGGCTAACCAACACCGGGGAGCTGTTTTTT. Translation gives CASSPKTSGGLTNTGELFF.

The genes are TRBV5-8 and TRBJ2-1; D perhaps matches TRBD2 (6 bases). The CDR3 covers 16 residues. Germline values: CDR1 SGHTS, CDR2 YDEGEE. The V end was cut by 4 bases, the J end by 2 bases, with 16 bases between. CDR3 coding DNA: TGTGCCAGCAGCCCCCCCCAGGGACTTGCCTACAATGAGCAGTTCTTC. Protein product: CASSPPQGLAYNEQFF.

The table lists this clone with a few counts. J is TRBJ1-6 and V is TRBV28; D is unclear. Germline V CDR1 and CDR2: MDHEN, SYDVKM. The CDR3 has 16 amino acids. Trimming removed 4 bases from V and 0 bases from J, with 10 bases in between. For the CDR3, the DNA is TGTGCCAGCAGTTACCCAGCGAGCTCCTATAATTCACCCCTCCACTTT. Its protein product is CASSYPASSYNSPLHF.

This CDR3 is CASSPRAGQQYEQYF. CDR3 sequence (DNA): TGTGCCAGCTCACCACGGGCCGGACAACAATACGAGCAGTACTTC. V is TRBV18 and J is TRBJ2-7; possible D gene TRBD1, 5 bases. Trimming took 1 base from V and 4 from J, leaving 14 bases between them. CDR1 KGHSH and CDR2 LQKENI come from the germline V gene. This CDR3 has 15 residues.

V and J are TRBV7-8 and TRBJ1-1; D ambiguous. The CDR3 spans 15 residues. With 1 base removed from V and 5 bases from J, the gap between germline ends came to 14 bases. CDR1 is SGHVS and CDR2 is FQNEAQ in the germline V gene. The CDR3 sequence: CASSLGNEGSTEAFF. The CDR3 DNA reads as TGTGCCAGCAGCTTAGGGAATGAAGGGAGTACTGAAGCTTTCTTT.

This chain connects TRBV7-2 to TRBJ2-7; 8 nucleotides align to TRBD2. The CDR3 has 15 residues. V shed 5 bases, J shed 1 base, and the junction held 7 bases outside the gene matches. Germline lookup yields CDR1 SGHTA and CDR2 FQGNSA. CDR3: CASSPRLAWSYEQYF. The CDR3 DNA reads TGTGCCAGCAGCCCCAGACTAGCGTGGTCCTACGAGCAGTACTTC.

This chain connects TRBV3-1 (or the pseudogene TRBV3-2) to TRBJ2-7; TRBD2 agrees at 8 bases. The CDR3 sequence is 16 residues long. V lost 4 bases and J lost 4; bases outside the gene matches: 12. CDR1 and CDR2 from the germline V gene are LGHDT and YNNKEL (reference sequence). The CDR3 region is CASSPNDGRALYEQYF. CDR3 nucleotides: TGTGCCAGCAGCCCCAACGACGGGAGGGCCTTATACGAGCAGTACTTC.

This chain uses TRBV7-9 with TRBJ1-2; maybe TRBD1 (5 bases). V gave up 1 base and J gave up 6 bases, with 15 bases separating them. The CDR3 consists of 15 residues. The germline gives CDR1 SEHNR, CDR2 FQNEAQ (reference sequence). CDR3 residues: CASSLDRSLRDGYTF. The CDR3 DNA reads TGTGCCAGCAGCTTAGACAGGTCCTTACGGGATGGCTACACCTTC.

The chain employs TRBV5-1 and TRBJ1-2; 8 bases fit TRBD1. Germline CDR1 and CDR2: SGHRS and YFSETQ. V trimming: 3 bases; J trimming: 6 bases; junction bases outside the gene matches: 7. CDR3 length equals 14 residues. The CDR3 DNA sequence: TGCGCCAGCAGCTCAGGACAGGGCGTGGATGGCTACACCTTC. Residues: CASSSGQGVDGYTF.

The genes are TRBV7-8 and TRBJ2-4, with D possibly being TRBD1 (7 bases). The CDR3 is made up of 13 amino acids. The germline V gene has CDR1 SGHVS and CDR2 FQNEAQ. With 5 bases removed from V and 8 bases from J, the gap between germline ends came to 13 bases. CDR3 sequence: CASSQGGTDIQYF. The CDR3 coding sequence is TGTGCCAGCAGCCAAGGAGGGACAGACATTCAGTACTTC.

The table lists this clone with a few counts. The chain carries TRBV3-1 (or the pseudogene TRBV3-2) and TRBJ2-1; no firm D call. The CDR3 has 14 amino acids. Looked up from germline, CDR1 is LGHDT and CDR2 is YNNKEL (reference sequence). The V end lost 4 bases, the J end lost 4 bases, and 11 bases lay between the germline ends. CDR3 amino acids: CASSLQIGYNEQFF. For the CDR3, the DNA is TGTGCCAGCAGCCTACAGATTGGGTACAATGAGCAGTTCTTC.

The chain links TRBV14 to TRBJ2-5; a weak D match, TRBD1 (6 bases). The CDR3 is 14 residues long. Trimming removed 4 bases at V and 4 bases at J, with 13 bases between. Germline V CDR1 and CDR2: SGHDN, FVKESK. CDR3 in DNA: TGTGCCAGCAGCCCAACAGGGATGACAGAGACCCAGTACTTC. It is translated as CASSPTGMTETQYF.

The V call is TRBV7-2, the J call TRBJ2-1, with D perhaps matching TRBD2 (5 bases). Germline CDR1 reads SGHTA; CDR2 reads FQGNSA. V was trimmed by 4 bases and J by 6 bases, leaving 22 bases between them. The CDR3 has 17 amino acids. CDR3 amino acids: CASSSTTRFFWGNEQFF. The CDR3, as DNA: TGTGCCAGCAGCTCGACCACTAGATTCTTTTGGGGCAATGAGCAGTTCTTC.

The table lists this clone with a count of one. Other DNA sequences in this specimen translate into the identical CDR3. The V call is TRBV4-1, the J call TRBJ1-1; 7 bases line up with TRBD1. The V gene's germline CDR1 is MGHRA and CDR2 YSYEKL. With 0 bases clipped from V and 4 bases from J, the junction kept 2 bases outside the gene matches. This CDR3 has 14 amino acids. The CDR3 DNA reads as TGCGCCAGCAGCCAAGATAACAGGGGCACTGAAGCTTTCTTT. This encodes CASSQDNRGTEAFF.

The chain combines TRBV5-1 with TRBJ2-1; 10 positions agree with TRBD2. V was pared by 3 bases and J by 0 bases, with 0 bases of the junction left unmatched. This CDR3 contains 15 residues. Germline V CDR1 and CDR2: SGHRS, YFSETQ. The CDR3 DNA sequence: TGCGCCAGCAGCTCTAGCGGGAGCTCCTACAATGAGCAGTTCTTC. It specifies CASSSSGSSYNEQFF.